This entry lists 9 T cell receptor beta chains sequenced from one sample in a study of immune characterization of retroperitoneal liposarcoma. TCRdb processed the PCR reads anew with MiXCR; each CDR3 protein has one entry. The data show some 10,000 distinct CDR3 sequences, with 25% to 30% seen just once and less than 9.5% held by the top ten. Sequencing used tumor tissue. The receptors were sampled from a female donor with retroperitoneal liposarcoma.

This clonotype is classed as medium-sized. The chain has TRBV10-3 and TRBJ2-5; the match to TRBD1 covers 9 bases. The DNA end lines up better with TRBJ2-7; the J call may be wrong. This CDR3 comprises 12 residues. Germline V gene lookup returns CDR1 ENHRY and CDR2 SYGVKD. Here the CDR3 DNA reads TGTGCCATCAGGGGACAGGGAGGCGAGCAGTACTTC. The encoded protein is CAIRGQGGEQYF.

This clonotype is deemed medium-sized. The rearrangement links TRBV7-2 to TRBJ2-1; D is possibly TRBD2 (5 bases). CDR1 SGHTA and CDR2 FQGNSA come from the germline V gene. The CDR3 contains 12 residues. V dropped 5 bases and J dropped 13 bases, with 15 bases sitting between them. The DNA of the CDR3 is TGTGCCAGCAGCCCTCTATGGGAGACCCAGTTCTTC. This sequence encodes CASSPLWETQFF.

The chain recombines TRBV6-9 with TRBJ2-5, with 7 positions matching TRBD2. The J call is uncertain, as TRBJ2-1 better fits the DNA end. The CDR3 length is 16 residues. Looked up from germline, CDR1 is MNHGY and CDR2 is SVAAGI. This CDR3 reads CASSFGLDLSVDEQFF. CDR3 DNA sequence: TGTGCCAGCAGTTTCGGACTAGACCTTAGCGTCGATGAGCAGTTCTTC.

The chain has TRBV10-3 and TRBJ2-1; no clear D gene. V was clipped by 0 bases and J by 3 bases, with 6 bases between them. The CDR3 totals 14 residues. The germline V gene encodes CDR1 ENHRY and CDR2 SYGVKD. CDR3 amino acids: CAISESQNYNEQFF. CDR3 coding DNA: TGTGCCATCAGTGAGTCTCAGAACTACAATGAGCAGTTCTTC.

Relative to its sample, this clonotype is medium-sized. The chain is built from TRBV6-1 and TRBJ1-1; D call uncertain. Germline CDR1 MNHNS, CDR2 SASEGT. The V end was cut by 2 bases, the J end by 7 bases, with 2 bases between. This CDR3 has 10 amino acids. This CDR3 reads CASSENEAFF. The CDR3 DNA reads as TGTGCCAGCAGTGAAAATGAAGCTTTCTTT.

This clonotype was recorded a few times. V is TRBV6-1 and J is TRBJ1-1; TRBD1 matches 8 bases. The CDR3 covers 13 residues. V dropped 6 bases and J dropped 5; count of bases not matched to a gene: 5. Germline V gene lookup returns CDR1 MNHNS and CDR2 SASEGT. The CDR3 sequence: CASRTGGLTEAFF. The CDR3 DNA follows: TGTGCCAGCAGAACAGGGGGACTTACTGAAGCTTTCTTT.

As to this clonotype: A read error may explain this, as a much larger clone is one base away. The chain joins TRBV7-2 to TRBJ1-6; D is ambiguous. The germline V gene encodes CDR1 SGHTA and CDR2 FQGNSA. V was trimmed by 3 bases and J by 9 bases, leaving 18 bases between them. The CDR3 is made up of 16 amino acids. Here the CDR3 DNA reads TGTGCCAGCAGCTTGGGAAGGGCCAGGTTTAGTTCACCCCTCCACTTT. Amino acid sequence: CASSLGRARFSSPLHF.

This clonotype appeared a few times. V is TRBV4-1 and J is TRBJ1-1, with unresolved D. Per the germline V gene, CDR1 is MGHRA and CDR2 is YSYEKL. V was clipped by 4 bases and J by 1 base, with 7 bases between them. The CDR3 length is 13 residues. DNA for the CDR3: TGCGCCAGCAGCCGGTCAGAGAACACTGAAGCTTTCTTT. Encoded protein: CASSRSENTEAFF.

The chain carries TRBV6-5 and TRBJ2-3; TRBD2 aligns across 9 bases. CDR1 is MNHEY and CDR2 is SVGAGI in the germline V gene. The CDR3 spans 15 residues. With 5 bases clipped from V and 4 bases from J, the junction kept 7 bases outside the gene matches. CDR3 sequence reads: CASSEAGGRSDTQYF. The CDR3 bases are TGTGCCAGCAGTGAGGCGGGGGGGCGATCAGATACGCAGTATTTT.